The 10 T cell receptor beta chains below come from one sample, sequenced in a study of CD8+ T cells in alopecia areata. As to treatment: oral pan-JAK inhibitor, 5-10 mg twice daily. Sequencing relied on a cDNA template that was reverse transcribed from extracted RNA. The table came from immunoSEQ multiplex PCR; TCRdb's copy has only in-frame clones and leaves some out. The sample contains approximately 210,000 clones, around three fifths of which appear only once. The sequencing here drew on CD4+ T cells sorted from blood, taken at week 24, from a patient treated with tofacitinib. These receptors were collected from a human donor with alopecia areata.

This clone was found a few times. As DNA, the CDR3 is TGTGCCTGGAGTGTGGAGGCTAATCAGCCCCAGCATTTT. This gives the protein CAWSVEANQPQHF. The chain is built from TRBV30 and TRBJ1-5; D is ambiguous. Deletions cut 0 bases from V and 4 bases from J, with 7 bases between. The CDR3 spans 13 residues. Germline V CDR1 and CDR2: GTSNPN, SVGIG (reference sequence).

This clone was counted once. V is TRBV30 and J is TRBJ1-5; D ambiguous. Trimming left V 0 bases short and J 7 bases short, with 10 bases between. CDR3 size: 13 residues. Germline loops: CDR1 GTSNPN, CDR2 SVGIG (reference sequence). In DNA, the CDR3 is TGTGCCTGGAGTGTTAGTGGCGGGCAGCCCCAGCATTTT. Encoded protein: CAWSVSGGQPQHF. Supplemented by reference TRBV30 and TRBJ1-5, the full variable domain reads SQTIHQWPATLVQPVGSPLSLECTVEGTSNPNLYWYRQAAGRGLQLLFYSVGIGQISSEVPQNLSASRPQDRQFILSSKKLLLSDSGFYLCAWSVSGGQPQHFGDGTRLSIL.

The chain employs TRBV11-3 and TRBJ2-2; D might be TRBD2 (5 bases). CDR1 is SGHNT and CDR2 is YENEEA in the germline V gene. V lost 5 bases, J lost 10 bases, and 29 bases lay in between. This CDR3 is 18 amino acids long. CDR3 region: CASSIPALPAGLGVELFF. CDR3 coding DNA: TGTGCCAGCAGCATCCCAGCCCTCCCGGCGGGTCTCGGGGTGGAGCTGTTTTTT.

The V call is TRBV29-1, the J call TRBJ2-7, with a tentative D call TRBD1 (5 bases). The CDR3 is 12 amino acids. V lost 7 bases and J lost 1, with 11 bases in between. The germline CDR1 and CDR2 sequences are SQVTM and ANQGSEA. CDR3 amino acids: CSAQTDSYEQYF. In nucleotides, the CDR3 is TGCAGCGCTCAGACAGATTCCTACGAGCAGTACTTC.

The gene calls are TRBV5-1 and TRBJ1-4, with a weak D call TRBD1 (6 bases). Germline values: CDR1 SGHRS, CDR2 YFSETQ. V was pared by 4 bases and J by 1 base, with 11 bases between. The length of the CDR3 is 15 residues. DNA for the CDR3: TGCGCCAGCAGCACCCAAGGGGGAACTAATGAAAAACTGTTTTTT. Protein product: CASSTQGGTNEKLFF.

This clone occurred once. The rearrangement links TRBV20-1 to TRBJ2-1; D might be TRBD1 or TRBD2, each matching 5 bases. The CDR3 is 11 residues long. Germline V gene sequence: CDR1 DFQATT, CDR2 SNEGSKA (reference sequence). Trimming took 2 bases from V and 8 from J, leaving 7 bases between them. The CDR3 protein is CSARLGHEQFF. The CDR3 nucleotides read TGCAGTGCTAGACTGGGACATGAGCAGTTCTTC.

J is TRBJ1-2 and V is TRBV30; D is undetermined. V was trimmed by 2 bases and J by 4 bases, leaving 8 bases between them. The CDR3 is made up of 12 amino acids. Germline values: CDR1 GTSNPN, CDR2 SVGIG (reference sequence). The CDR3 sequence: CAWSTEGYGYTF. The DNA for the CDR3 is TGTGCCTGGAGTACGGAGGGCTATGGCTACACCTTC.

The gene calls are TRBV6-1 and TRBJ1-6; D is unresolved. CDR1 is MNHNS, CDR2 SASEGT, per germline. This CDR3 is built from 11 residues. V shed 2 bases and J shed 9 bases, with 2 bases lying between them. CDR3 bases: TGTGCCAGCAGTGAATTTTCACCCCTCCACTTT. It is translated as CASSEFSPLHF.

The chain uses TRBV25-1 and TRBJ1-2; D gene uncertain. The germline V gene has CDR1 MGHDK and CDR2 SYGVNS. CDR3 size: 15 residues. Trimming pared 2 bases from V and 4 bases from J, leaving 14 bases between. The CDR3 reads CASSEREVEAYGYTF. The CDR3 region has the DNA TGTGCCAGCAGTGAACGGGAGGTGGAGGCCTATGGCTACACCTTC.

This rearrangement joins TRBV5-1 to TRBJ1-2, with D uncertain. Deletions cut 1 base from V and 7 bases from J, with 8 bases between. CDR1 is SGHRS and CDR2 is YFSETQ in the germline V gene. This CDR3 is built from 12 residues. CDR3 sequence: CASSLSMGGYTF. The DNA for the CDR3 is TGCGCCAGCAGCTTGAGCATGGGTGGCTACACCTTC.